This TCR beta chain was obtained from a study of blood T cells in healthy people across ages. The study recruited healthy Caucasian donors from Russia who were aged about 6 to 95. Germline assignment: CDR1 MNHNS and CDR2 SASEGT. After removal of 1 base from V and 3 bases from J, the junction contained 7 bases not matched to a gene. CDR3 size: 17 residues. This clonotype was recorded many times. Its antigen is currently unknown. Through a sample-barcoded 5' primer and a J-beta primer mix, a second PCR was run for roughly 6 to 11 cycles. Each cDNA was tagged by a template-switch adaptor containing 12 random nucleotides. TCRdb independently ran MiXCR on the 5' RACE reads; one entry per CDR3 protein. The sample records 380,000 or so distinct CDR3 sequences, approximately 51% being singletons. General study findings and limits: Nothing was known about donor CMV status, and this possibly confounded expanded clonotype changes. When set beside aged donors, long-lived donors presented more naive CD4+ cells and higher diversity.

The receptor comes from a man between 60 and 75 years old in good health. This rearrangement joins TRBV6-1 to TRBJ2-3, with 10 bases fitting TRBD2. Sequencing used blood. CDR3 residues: CASSEVVAGGGTDTQYF. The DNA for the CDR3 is TGTGCCAGCAGTGAAGTCGTAGCGGGAGGCGGTACAGATACGCAGTATTTT.